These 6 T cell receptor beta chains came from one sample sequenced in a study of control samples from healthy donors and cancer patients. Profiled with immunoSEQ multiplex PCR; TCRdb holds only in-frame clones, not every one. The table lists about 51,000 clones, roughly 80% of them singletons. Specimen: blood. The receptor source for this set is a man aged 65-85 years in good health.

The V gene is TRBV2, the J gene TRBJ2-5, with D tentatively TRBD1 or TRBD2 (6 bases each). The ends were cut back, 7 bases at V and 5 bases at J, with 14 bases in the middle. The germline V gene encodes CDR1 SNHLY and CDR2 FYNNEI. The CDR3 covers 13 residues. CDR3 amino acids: CASTWGAGETQYF. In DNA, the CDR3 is TGTGCCAGCACCTGGGGGGCTGGGGAGACCCAGTACTTC. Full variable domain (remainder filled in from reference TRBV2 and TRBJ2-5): EPEVTQTPSHQVTQMGQEVILRCVPISNHLYFYWYRQILGQKVEFLVSFYNNEISEKSEIFDDQFSVERPDGSNFTLKIRSTKLEDSAMYFCASTWGAGETQYFGPGTRLLVL.

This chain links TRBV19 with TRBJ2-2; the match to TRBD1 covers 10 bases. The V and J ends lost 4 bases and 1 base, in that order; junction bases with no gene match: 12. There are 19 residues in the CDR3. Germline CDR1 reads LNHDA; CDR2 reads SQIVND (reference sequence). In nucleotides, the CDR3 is TGTGCCAGTAGTAGGGGGGCGACAGGGGGCTCCCTGAACACCGGGGAGCTGTTTTTT. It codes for CASSRGATGGSLNTGELFF.

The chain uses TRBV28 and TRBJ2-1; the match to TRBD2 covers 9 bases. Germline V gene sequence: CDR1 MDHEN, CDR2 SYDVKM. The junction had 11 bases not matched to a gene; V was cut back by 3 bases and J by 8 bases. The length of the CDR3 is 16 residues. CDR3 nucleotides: TGTGCCAGCAGTTTCACCGGGACTAGCAGGTATCATGAGCAGTTCTTC. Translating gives CASSFTGTSRYHEQFF. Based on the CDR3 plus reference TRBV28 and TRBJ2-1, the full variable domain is DVKVTQSSRYLVKRTGEKVFLECVQDMDHENMFWYRQDPGLGLRLIYFSYDVKMKEKGDIPEGYSVSREKKERFSLILESASTNQTSMYLCASSFTGTSRYHEQFFGPGTRLTVL.

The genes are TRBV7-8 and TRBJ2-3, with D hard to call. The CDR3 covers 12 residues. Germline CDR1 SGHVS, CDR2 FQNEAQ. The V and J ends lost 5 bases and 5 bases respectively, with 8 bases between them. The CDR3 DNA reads TGTGCCAGCAGCCCTTTCAAAGATACGCAGTATTTT. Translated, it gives CASSPFKDTQYF. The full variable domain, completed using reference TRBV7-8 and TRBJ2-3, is GAGVSQSPRYKVAKRGQDVALRCDPISGHVSLFWYQQALGQGPEFLTYFQNEAQLDKSGLPSDRFFAERPEGSVSTLKIQRTQQEDSAVYLCASSPFKDTQYFGPGTRLTVL.

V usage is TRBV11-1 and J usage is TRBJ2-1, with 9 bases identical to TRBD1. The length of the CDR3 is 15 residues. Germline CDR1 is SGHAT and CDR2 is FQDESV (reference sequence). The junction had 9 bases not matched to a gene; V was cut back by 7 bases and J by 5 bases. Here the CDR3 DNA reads TGTGCCAGCACCCCTTGGGGACAGGGAAACAATGAGCAGTTCTTC. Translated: CASTPWGQGNNEQFF. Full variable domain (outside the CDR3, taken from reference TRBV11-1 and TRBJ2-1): EAEVAQSPRYKITEKSQAVAFWCDPISGHATLYWYRQILGQGPELLVQFQDESVVDDSQLPKDRFSAERLKGVDSTLKIQPAELGDSAMYLCASTPWGQGNNEQFFGPGTRLTVL.

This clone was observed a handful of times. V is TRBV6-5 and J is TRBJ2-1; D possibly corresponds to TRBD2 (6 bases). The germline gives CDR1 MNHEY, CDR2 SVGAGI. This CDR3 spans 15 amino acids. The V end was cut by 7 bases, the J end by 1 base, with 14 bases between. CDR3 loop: CASIGGFGSYNEQFF. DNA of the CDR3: TGTGCCAGCATCGGAGGGTTTGGGTCCTACAATGAGCAGTTCTTC.